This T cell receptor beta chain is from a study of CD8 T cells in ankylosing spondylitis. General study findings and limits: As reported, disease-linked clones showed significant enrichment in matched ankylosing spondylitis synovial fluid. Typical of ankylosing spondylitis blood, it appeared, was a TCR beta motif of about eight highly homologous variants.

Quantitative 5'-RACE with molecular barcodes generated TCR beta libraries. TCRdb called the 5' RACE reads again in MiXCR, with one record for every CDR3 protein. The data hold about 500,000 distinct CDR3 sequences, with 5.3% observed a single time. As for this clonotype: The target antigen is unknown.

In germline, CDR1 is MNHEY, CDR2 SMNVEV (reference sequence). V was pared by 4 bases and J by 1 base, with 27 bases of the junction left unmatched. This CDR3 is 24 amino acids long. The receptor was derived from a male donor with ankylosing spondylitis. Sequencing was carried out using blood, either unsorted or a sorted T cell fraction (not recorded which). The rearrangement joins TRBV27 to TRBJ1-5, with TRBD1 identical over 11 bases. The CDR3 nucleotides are TGTGCCAGCAGTTGGTCGTTCCAAAGTTTTGAAGTCGGACAGGGGGCGACGAGCAATCAGCCCCAGCATTTT. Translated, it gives CASSWSFQSFEVGQGATSNQPQHF.